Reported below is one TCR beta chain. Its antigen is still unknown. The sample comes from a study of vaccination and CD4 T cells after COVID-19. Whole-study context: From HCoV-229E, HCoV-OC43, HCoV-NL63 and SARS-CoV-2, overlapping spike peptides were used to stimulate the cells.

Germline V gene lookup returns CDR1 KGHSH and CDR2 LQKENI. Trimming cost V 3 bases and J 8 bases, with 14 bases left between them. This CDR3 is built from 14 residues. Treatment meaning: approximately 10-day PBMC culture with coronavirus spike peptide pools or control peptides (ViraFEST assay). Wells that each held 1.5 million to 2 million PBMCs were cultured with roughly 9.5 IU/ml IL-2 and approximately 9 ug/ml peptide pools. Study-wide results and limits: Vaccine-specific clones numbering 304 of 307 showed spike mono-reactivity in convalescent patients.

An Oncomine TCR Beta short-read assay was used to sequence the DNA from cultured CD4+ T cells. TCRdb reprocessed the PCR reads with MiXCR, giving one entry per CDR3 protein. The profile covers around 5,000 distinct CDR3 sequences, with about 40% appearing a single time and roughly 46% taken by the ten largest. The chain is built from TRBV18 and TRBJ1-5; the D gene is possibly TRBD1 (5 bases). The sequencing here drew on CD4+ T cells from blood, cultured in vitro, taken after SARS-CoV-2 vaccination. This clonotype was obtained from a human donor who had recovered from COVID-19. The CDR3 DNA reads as TGTGCCAGCTCACCCGAGGGCAGGGTGAAGCCCCAGCATTTT. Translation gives CASSPEGRVKPQHF.